One sample yielded the 28 T cell receptor beta chains listed below, sequenced in a study of CD8 T cells in ankylosing spondylitis. In TCRdb, the 5' RACE reads were re-called with MiXCR into one record per CDR3 protein. Counted here are about 360,000 distinct CDR3 sequences, roughly 20% occurring once; the ten biggest clones make up about an eighth. The sample comprised blood, either unsorted or a sorted T cell fraction (not recorded which). These receptor sequences come from a male donor with ankylosing spondylitis or in good health (not recorded which).

CDR3 bases: TGTGCCAGCAGCCTAGGGGGGACTGTTGGCTACACCTTC. Translation: CASSLGGTVGYTF. The chain employs TRBV7-9 and TRBJ1-2; the D gene is possibly TRBD1 (6 bases). The CDR3 is 13 residues long. V was trimmed by 5 bases and J by 7 bases, leaving 14 bases between them. Germline assignment: CDR1 SEHNR and CDR2 FQNEAQ (reference sequence).

The V call is TRBV5-4, the J call TRBJ2-5, with TRBD1 matching over 7 bases. The V gene end was trimmed by 2 bases and the J gene end by 2 bases; junction bases not matched to a gene: 6. This CDR3 spans 15 amino acids. Germline V gives CDR1 SGHNT, CDR2 YYREEE (reference sequence). DNA of the CDR3: TGTGCCAGCAGCTTAATGACAGGGATACAAGAGACCCAGTACTTC. Translated, it gives CASSLMTGIQETQYF.

This chain connects TRBV28 to TRBJ2-1; D gene unclear. The germline gives CDR1 MDHEN, CDR2 SYDVKM. The length of the CDR3 is 17 residues. Trimming pared 3 bases from V and 4 bases from J, leaving 19 bases between. The CDR3 loop is CASSLRSWAAPYNEQFF. For the CDR3, the DNA is TGTGCCAGCAGTTTGCGGAGTTGGGCAGCCCCTTACAATGAGCAGTTCTTC.

The DNA for the CDR3 is TGTGCCAGCAGCTTAGGGACCTCTACCTATAATTCACCCCTCCACTTT. Its protein product is CASSLGTSTYNSPLHF. The J gene is TRBJ1-6, the V gene TRBV7-8; D ambiguous. The CDR3 loop spans 16 amino acids. Germline V CDR1 and CDR2: SGHVS, FQNEAQ. V lost 1 base and J 2 bases, leaving 9 bases between the germline ends. Full variable domain (rest looked up from reference TRBV7-8 and TRBJ1-6): GAGVSQSPRYKVAKRGQDVALRCDPISGHVSLFWYQQALGQGPEFLTYFQNEAQLDKSGLPSDRFFAERPEGSVSTLKIQRTQQEDSAVYLCASSLGTSTYNSPLHFGNGTRLTVT.

This clonotype showed up just a few times. The J gene is TRBJ2-1, the V gene TRBV12-3 or TRBV12-4; no reliable D call. Trimming pared 7 bases from V and 0 bases from J, leaving 16 bases between. This CDR3 has 16 amino acids. The CDR3 here is CASIPRVPSSYNEQFF. As DNA, the CDR3 is TGTGCCAGCATACCCCGGGTCCCCAGCTCCTACAATGAGCAGTTCTTC.

J is TRBJ1-6 and V is TRBV4-1, with TRBD1 matching 7 bases. The CDR3 is 16 residues long. The V and J ends lost 3 bases and 7 bases, in that order; junction bases with no gene match: 9. Looked up from germline, CDR1 is MGHRA and CDR2 is YSYEKL. The CDR3 is CASSHTWTGLNSPLHF. The CDR3 DNA is TGCGCCAGCAGCCACACCTGGACAGGATTAAATTCACCCCTCCACTTT.

The chain has TRBV12-3 or TRBV12-4 and TRBJ1-1, with 7 bases that match TRBD1. Trimming at V came to 6 bases and at J to 6 bases, leaving 10 bases not matched to a gene. The CDR3 sequence is 14 residues long. In nucleotides, the CDR3 is TGTGCCAGCAGCATGACAGGGAGTAGCGCTGAAGCTTTCTTT. Translated, it gives CASSMTGSSAEAFF.

This sequence joins TRBV5-1 and TRBJ2-7; the D gene is possibly TRBD1 (6 bases). The germline V gene encodes CDR1 SGHRS and CDR2 YFSETQ. The V end was cut by 3 bases, the J end by 0 bases, with 16 bases between. The CDR3 length is 16 residues. This chain's CDR3 is CASSWTPDSGSYEQYF. The CDR3 DNA is TGCGCCAGCAGCTGGACCCCGGACAGCGGCTCCTACGAGCAGTACTTC.

V and J are TRBV10-3 and TRBJ2-7, with TRBD1 matching 9 bases. After removal of 6 bases from V and 3 bases from J, the junction contained 9 bases not matched to a gene. The V gene's germline CDR1 is ENHRY and CDR2 SYGVKD. CDR3 length: 15 amino acids. The CDR3, as DNA: TGTGCCATCAGGACCACAGGGGGCGTTGACTACGAGCAGTACTTC. It encodes CAIRTTGGVDYEQYF.

The J gene is TRBJ1-1, the V gene TRBV20-1; 8 bases are a match to TRBD1. The CDR3 has 12 amino acids. Trimming cost V 3 bases and J 10 bases; bases outside gene matches: 7. Germline CDR1 and CDR2: DFQATT and SNEGSKA (reference sequence). Written as DNA, the CDR3 is TGCAGTGCTAGGGCAGGGGGCGCAAGAGCTTTCTTT. Encoded protein: CSARAGGARAFF.

The chain couples TRBV12-3 or TRBV12-4 to TRBJ1-1, with a weak D call TRBD1 (5 bases). Between the trimmed V and J ends, which lost 4 bases and 5 bases, there was a span of 14 bases. The CDR3 covers 14 residues. In DNA, the CDR3 is TGTGCCAGCAGTTCCGATGGGGGGAGGACTGAAGCTTTCTTT. As protein: CASSSDGGRTEAFF.

The V call is TRBV7-6, the J call TRBJ1-1; TRBD1 aligns across 7 bases. The CDR3 sequence is 15 residues long. Germline V CDR1 and CDR2: SGHVS, FNYEAQ. The ends lost 5 bases at V and 1 base at J; junction bases unmatched: 7. In DNA, the CDR3 is TGTGCCAGCAGCAGTACAGGGGTTGGGAACACTGAAGCTTTCTTT. Translating it yields CASSSTGVGNTEAFF.

The chain uses TRBV9 and TRBJ2-5; 7 nucleotides line up with TRBD1. Per germline, CDR1 SGDLS and CDR2 YYNGEE. V lost 3 bases and J lost 5; bases outside the gene matches: 10. The CDR3 sequence is 15 residues long. As DNA, the CDR3 is TGTGCCAGCAGCGCAGACAGACAGGGCGGGGAGACCCAGTACTTC. Amino acid sequence: CASSADRQGGETQYF.

The DNA for the CDR3 is TGTGCCAGCAGTGAATCGCGGGGGTCCTACAATGAGCAGTTCTTC. Its protein product is CASSESRGSYNEQFF. This chain joins TRBV25-1 and TRBJ2-1, with TRBD2 identical over 7 bases. The CDR3 is 15 amino acids. Germline V lookup: CDR1 MGHDK, CDR2 SYGVNS. V lost 1 base to trimming and J lost 1 base; unmatched junction nucleotides: 1.

This clonotype showed up just a few times. This chain uses TRBV12-3 or TRBV12-4 with TRBJ2-2; 9 bases line up with TRBD1. Trimming removed 5 bases from V and 4 bases from J; junction bases left unmatched: 14. This CDR3 has 18 amino acids. CDR3 amino acids: CASSPTGQGVWGTGELFF. DNA for the CDR3: TGTGCCAGCAGTCCAACGGGACAGGGTGTATGGGGCACCGGGGAGCTGTTTTTT.

This chain uses TRBV7-9 with TRBJ2-1; 7 nucleotides line up with TRBD1. This CDR3 contains 15 residues. The V gene end was trimmed by 5 bases and the J gene end by 6 bases; junction bases not matched to a gene: 10. Germline V gene data show CDR1 as SEHNR and CDR2 as FQNEAQ (reference sequence). The CDR3 sequence: CASSPSGQQPNEQFF. In DNA, the CDR3 is TGTGCCAGCAGCCCCTCGGGACAGCAACCCAATGAGCAGTTCTTC.

This clonotype appeared a few times. The chain joins TRBV30 to TRBJ2-7; TRBD2 might be the D (6 bases). The CDR3 totals 12 residues. Trimming took 5 bases from V and 4 from J, leaving 12 bases between them. CDR1 and CDR2 (germline): GTSNPN, SVGIG (reference sequence). The CDR3 region has the DNA TGTGCCTGGCGGGGACTGGAGTACGAGCAGTACTTC. It specifies CAWRGLEYEQYF.

This clonotype was recorded a few times. The chain has TRBV4-1 and TRBJ2-3; unclear D gene. Between the trimmed V and J ends, which lost 1 base and 0 bases, there was a span of 11 bases. This CDR3 is built from 16 residues. The germline V gene encodes CDR1 MGHRA and CDR2 YSYEKL. CDR3 loop: CASSQVVYSSTDTQYF. The CDR3 DNA reads as TGCGCCAGCAGCCAAGTGGTCTATTCTAGCACAGATACGCAGTATTTT.

To note about this clonotype: Likely a read error: the CDR3 ends without its conserved phenylalanine or tryptophan. V usage is TRBV28 and J usage is TRBJ2-5; D may match TRBD1 or TRBD2 (6 bases each). This CDR3 is built from 14 residues. The germline gives CDR1 MDHEN, CDR2 SYDVKM. The V and J ends lost 3 bases and 5 bases respectively, with 13 bases between them. The CDR3 sequence: CASSFLWGAETQYL. CDR3 nucleotide sequence: TGTGCCAGCAGTTTTCTGTGGGGGGCTGAGACCCAGTACCTC.

This clonotype was found a few times. The chain employs TRBV29-1 and TRBJ2-7; the D is unclear. From germline, CDR1 is SQVTM and CDR2 ANQGSEA. This CDR3 is 12 amino acids long. V was cut by 0 bases and J by 7 bases, with 10 bases left in between. The DNA of the CDR3 is TGCAGCGTTGAAGAGCTGGGTTTAGAGCAGTACTTC. Translated: CSVEELGLEQYF.

The chain combines TRBV28 with TRBJ2-2; weak D call: TRBD1 (6 bases). Germline V gene sequence: CDR1 MDHEN, CDR2 SYDVKM. Trimming stripped 6 bases from V and 6 bases from J, with 11 bases between. This CDR3 region has 13 residues. This CDR3 is CASRLAGAGELFF. Here the CDR3 DNA reads TGTGCCAGCAGGCTAGCAGGGGCCGGGGAGCTGTTTTTT.

V and J are TRBV9 and TRBJ2-3, with D perhaps matching TRBD2 (6 bases). The germline gives CDR1 SGDLS, CDR2 YYNGEE. The CDR3 extends over 18 amino acids. The V gene lost 3 bases and the J gene lost 0 bases, with 20 bases spanning the gap. The DNA for the CDR3 is TGTGCCAGCAGCGAGGTAGCGGCCACCCTCCCTAGCACAGATACGCAGTATTTT. Translated: CASSEVAATLPSTDTQYF.

This clonotype was picked up a small number of times. The chain has TRBV6-5 and TRBJ2-7; no firm D call. The V end lost 2 bases, the J end lost 6 bases, and 14 bases lay between the germline ends. Germline CDR1 is MNHEY and CDR2 is SVGAGI. The CDR3 loop spans 14 amino acids. The CDR3 sequence: CASSYELGVSEQYF. The DNA of the CDR3 is TGTGCCAGCAGTTACGAGCTGGGCGTGTCCGAGCAGTACTTC.

This clonotype was seen repeatedly, ten times or more. The J gene is TRBJ2-6, the V gene TRBV12-3 or TRBV12-4, with no clear D. Deletions cut 3 bases from V and 6 bases from J, with 3 bases between. The CDR3 extends over 12 amino acids. CDR3 nucleotide sequence: TGTGCCAGCAGTTTGGAGGCCAACGTCCTGACTTTC. The encoded protein is CASSLEANVLTF.

This clonotype has only a few counts. The chain employs TRBV30 and TRBJ1-5; 7 positions agree with TRBD1. From germline, CDR1 is GTSNPN and CDR2 SVGIG (reference sequence). Trimming at V came to 1 base and at J to 6 bases, leaving 6 bases not matched to a gene. The CDR3 length is 14 residues. The CDR3 loop is CAWSGQGGVQPQHF. The CDR3 region has the DNA TGTGCCTGGAGTGGACAGGGAGGGGTTCAGCCCCAGCATTTT. Combining the CDR3 with reference TRBV30 and TRBJ1-5 gives the whole variable domain SQTIHQWPATLVQPVGSPLSLECTVEGTSNPNLYWYRQAAGRGLQLLFYSVGIGQISSEVPQNLSASRPQDRQFILSSKKLLLSDSGFYLCAWSGQGGVQPQHFGDGTRLSIL.

The CDR3 reads CASSEFPDEETQYF. The CDR3 nucleotides are TGTGCCAGCAGCGAATTCCCGGACGAAGAGACCCAGTACTTC. J is TRBJ2-5 and V is TRBV9; the D is unclear. Germline CDR1 is SGDLS and CDR2 is YYNGEE. The CDR3 has 14 amino acids. V lost 3 bases and J 3 bases, leaving 12 bases between the germline ends.

This chain joins TRBV10-2 and TRBJ2-7; 8 nucleotides match TRBD1. There are 12 residues in the CDR3. Per the germline V gene, CDR1 is WSHSY and CDR2 is SAAADI. V shed 8 bases and J 6 bases; nucleotides not matched to a gene: 6. CDR3 residues: CASRDRITEQYF. CDR3 DNA sequence: TGCGCCAGCCGGGACAGGATAACCGAGCAGTACTTC.

Only a few counts were recorded for this clonotype. The chain joins TRBV7-9 to TRBJ2-2; TRBD2 agrees at 9 bases. The CDR3 is 15 residues long. Germline V gives CDR1 SEHNR, CDR2 FQNEAQ (reference sequence). V shed 5 bases and J 4 bases; nucleotides not matched to a gene: 5. The CDR3 sequence: CASSPTSGRTGELFF. The CDR3 nucleotides are TGTGCCAGCAGCCCGACTAGCGGTCGCACCGGGGAGCTGTTTTTT.